This TCR beta chain was identified during a study of blood T cell repertoires in COVID-19. As originally analysed: From reference gene primer amplification, estimates of nucleated cell counts were derived. This table comes from immunoSEQ multiplex PCR, and its TCRdb copy is limited to in-frame clones, with some not included. The DNA was the basis for D and trimming; V, J and clone size are from that table. Among about 400,000 clones listed, about 87% were seen once. The CDR3 contains 17 residues. V lost 5 bases and J lost 6; bases outside the gene matches: 18. The germline V gene encodes CDR1 SGHRS and CDR2 YFSETQ.

This sequence originates from a human donor in a cohort sampled during active COVID-19. The chain carries TRBV5-1 and TRBJ2-7, with 9 bases fitting TRBD2. What was sequenced was peripheral blood. CDR3 sequence (DNA): TGCGCCAGCAGAGTCGGCAGCGCCACAGCGGGGGGAGGCGAGCAGTACTTC. Encoded protein: CASRVGSATAGGGEQYF.